Listed below are T cell receptor beta chains from one sample, sequenced in a study of T cell responses to AZD1222 COVID-19 vaccine. Assay used: immunoSEQ multiplex PCR; TCRdb lists only in-frame clones, some missing. The sample consists of 130,000 to 150,000 clones, about 92% of them appearing once. The sample in question was peripheral blood, obtained 28 days after the second AZD1222 dose. The receptor set was obtained from an adult who received the AZD1222 COVID-19 vaccine. The CDR3 runs from the conserved cysteine through the conserved F or W. A D gene is named only where the DNA matches it firmly. Clone sizes are given selectively: once, few, many, or a class where the clone is expanded.

>TRBV4-3|TRBJ1-3|.|.
CASSQDSKGGSGNTIYF
TGCGCCAGCAGCCAGGACTCCAAAGGGGGCTCTGGAAACACCATATATTTT
>TRBV10-3|TRBJ2-7|TRBD2|once
CAISVVVSGEREQYF
TGTGCCATCAGTGTGGTGGTCAGCGGGGAACGCGAGCAGTACTTC
>TRBV7-8|TRBJ1-1|.|.
CASSSGQPIFEAFF
TGTGCCAGCAGCTCGGGACAACCGATCTTTGAAGCTTTCTTT
>TRBV5-5|TRBJ2-2|TRBD1|.
CASSWTGLDTGELFF
TGTGCCAGCAGCTGGACAGGGTTAGACACCGGGGAGCTGTTTTTT
>TRBV27|TRBJ1-4|.|.
CASSIAGGNEKLFF
TGTGCCAGCAGTATCGCCGGGGGTAATGAAAAACTGTTTTTT
>TRBV6-5|TRBJ1-1|.|.
CASSYQRGTEAFF
TGTGCCAGCAGCTACCAGCGGGGTACTGAAGCTTTCTTT
>TRBV27|TRBJ1-6|TRBD1|.
CASSPPDRALHF
TGTGCCAGCAGTCCCCCGGACAGGGCCCTCCACTTT
>TRBV6-2/TRBV6-3|TRBJ2-7|.|.
CASNPPGAKVHEQYF
TGTGCCAGCAACCCCCCGGGGGCTAAAGTCCACGAGCAGTACTTC
>TRBV20-1|TRBJ1-2|TRBD1|.
CSASATGDYTF
TGCAGTGCTAGCGCTACAGGGGATTACACCTTC
>TRBV19|TRBJ2-1|TRBD2|once
CASHREGLSNEQFF
TGTGCCAGTCACCGGGAGGGCCTTAGTAATGAGCAGTTCTTC
>TRBV29-1|TRBJ1-1|.|.
CSANWNSLNTEAFF
TGCAGCGCCAACTGGAACAGCCTCAACACTGAAGCTTTCTTT
>TRBV11-2|TRBJ1-1|.|.
CASSPGTNTEAFF
TGTGCCAGCAGTCCCGGGACAAACACTGAAGCTTTCTTT
>TRBV7-2|TRBJ1-2|TRBD1|.
CASSFTDRAAGYTF
TGTGCCAGCAGCTTCACGGACAGGGCGGCTGGCTACACCTTC
>TRBV4-3|TRBJ1-1|TRBD1|.
CASSQSTGVWTEAFF
TGCGCCAGCAGCCAATCAACAGGGGTATGGACTGAAGCTTTCTTT
>TRBV14|TRBJ2-7|TRBD2|once
CASSHPGTTPREQYF
TGTGCCAGCAGCCATCCCGGGACTACTCCTCGCGAGCAGTACTTC
>TRBV7-2|TRBJ1-2|TRBD1|once
CASSLDDRGYGYTF
TGTGCCAGCAGCTTAGATGACAGGGGCTATGGCTACACCTTC
>TRBV10-2|TRBJ2-7|.|few
CASSESGVQTWEQYF
TGCGCCAGCAGTGAGTCTGGCGTACAAACGTGGGAGCAGTACTTC
>TRBV7-9|TRBJ1-1|.|.
CASSLVGPNTEAFF
TGTGCCAGCAGCTTAGTCGGGCCGAACACTGAAGCTTTCTTT
>TRBV28|TRBJ1-5|.|.
CASSSYSNQPQHF
TGTGCCAGCAGCAGCTATAGCAATCAGCCCCAGCATTTT
>TRBV27|TRBJ1-1|.|.
CASSLLQGPTEAFF
TGTGCCAGCAGTTTATTACAGGGTCCCACTGAAGCTTTCTTT
>TRBV19|TRBJ1-2|.|once
CASSIWGDGYGYTF
TGTGCCAGTAGTATTTGGGGCGACGGCTATGGCTACACCTTC
>TRBV28|TRBJ2-1|TRBD1|.
CASSGTEAIRGSYNEQFF
TGTGCCAGCAGCGGGACAGAGGCTATACGGGGATCCTACAATGAGCAGTTCTTC
>TRBV7-2|TRBJ2-7|TRBD2|.
CASRKGREGLEQYF
TGTGCCAGCAGGAAGGGGCGGGAGGGCCTCGAGCAGTACTTC
>TRBV6-5|TRBJ1-6|.|.
CASEFGQNYNSPLHF
TGTGCCAGCGAATTCGGACAGAACTATAATTCACCCCTCCACTTT
>TRBV5-1|TRBJ2-7|.|.
CASSLAAGMRSYEQYF
TGCGCCAGCAGCTTGGCCGCAGGGATGAGGTCCTACGAGCAGTACTTC
>TRBV5-1|TRBJ2-1|.|.
CASSLGQGDNEQFF
TGCGCCAGCAGCTTGGGCCAGGGTGACAATGAGCAGTTCTTC
>TRBV5-1|TRBJ2-5|TRBD2|few
CASQSGGASEWETQYF
TGCGCCAGCCAATCGGGAGGTGCTAGCGAGTGGGAGACCCAGTACTTC
>TRBV27|TRBJ1-6|.|.
CASSLQAIMAPLHF
TGTGCCAGCAGCTTACAGGCAATCATGGCACCCCTCCACTTT
>TRBV29-1|TRBJ2-1|TRBD2|.
CSVGTSSYEQFF
TGCAGCGTTGGGACTAGCAGTTATGAGCAGTTCTTC
>TRBV7-9|TRBJ1-1|.|.
CASSLGLGDTEAFF
TGTGCCAGCAGCTTAGGGTTGGGGGACACTGAAGCTTTCTTT
>TRBV7-6|TRBJ2-1|.|once
CASSLAILDKDEQFF
TGTGCCAGCAGCTTAGCGATTCTGGACAAAGATGAGCAGTTCTTC
>TRBV6-1|TRBJ2-7|.|.
CASSEVGSTYEQYF
TGTGCCAGCAGTGAAGTCGGGTCCACCTACGAGCAGTACTTC
>TRBV5-1|TRBJ1-1|.|.
CASSLGQVNDPAFF
TGCGCCAGCAGCTTGGGGCAGGTTAATGATCCAGCTTTCTTT
>TRBV5-4|TRBJ2-1|TRBD2|.
CASSWDTSGLSYNEQFF
TGTGCCAGCAGCTGGGATACTAGCGGGCTCTCCTACAATGAGCAGTTCTTC
>TRBV4-1|TRBJ1-4|.|.
CASSQPQILTNEKLFF
TGCGCCAGCAGCCAACCTCAAATACTAACTAATGAAAAACTGTTTTTT
>TRBV11-2|TRBJ2-7|.|.
CASSLDHRSREQYF
TGTGCCAGCAGCTTGGATCACAGGTCCCGGGAGCAGTACTTC
>TRBV6-2/TRBV6-3|TRBJ1-2|.|.
CASSTTGPYGYTF
TGTGCCAGCAGTACTACAGGGCCCTATGGCTACACCTTC
>TRBV6-5|TRBJ2-3|TRBD1|.
CASSLGQGGRGTQYF
TGTGCCAGCAGCCTGGGACAGGGGGGCCGGGGGACGCAGTATTTT
>TRBV24-1|TRBJ2-2|TRBD1|.
CATSDYRGTGELFF
TGTGCCACCAGTGATTACAGGGGGACCGGGGAGCTGTTTTTT
>TRBV10-3|TRBJ2-1|.|.
CAISEGRAPTAGHYNEQFF
TGTGCCATCAGTGAGGGCCGGGCGCCTACGGCGGGCCACTACAATGAGCAGTTCTTC